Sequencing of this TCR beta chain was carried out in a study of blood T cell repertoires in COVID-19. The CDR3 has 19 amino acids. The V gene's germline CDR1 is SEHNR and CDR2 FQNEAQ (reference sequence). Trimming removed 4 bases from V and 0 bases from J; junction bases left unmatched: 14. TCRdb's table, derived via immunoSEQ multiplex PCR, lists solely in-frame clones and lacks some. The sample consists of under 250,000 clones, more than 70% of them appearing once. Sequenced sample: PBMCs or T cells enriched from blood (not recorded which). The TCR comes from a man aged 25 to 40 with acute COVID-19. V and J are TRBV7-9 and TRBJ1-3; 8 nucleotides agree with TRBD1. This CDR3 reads CASSYGGTGRRDSGNTIYF. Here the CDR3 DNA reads TGTGCCAGCAGCTATGGCGGGACAGGCCGTCGCGACTCTGGAAACACCATATATTTT.